This is a list of T cell receptor beta chains from one sample in a study of patients and donors after allogeneic stem cell transplantation. MiXCR was run by TCRdb on the RT-PCR reads, yielding one entry per CDR3 protein. The sample has approximately 170,000 distinct CDR3 sequences, about 24% seen once. Specimen: blood, either unsorted or a sorted T cell fraction (not recorded which). All receptors derive from a human donor who was either an allogeneic HSCT recipient or a stem cell or donor lymphocyte infusion donor (not recorded which). It is not recorded whose cells these are; they may come from a transplant donor. CDR3s include the opening cysteine and the closing phenylalanine or tryptophan. A D gene is named only where the DNA matches it firmly. The size field is filled for only some rows; it gives once, few, many or a size class.

J: TRBJ2-1; D: TRBD2; V: TRBV20-1; size: few; CDR3: CSARSLAGRYNEQFF
J: TRBJ2-5; D: .; V: TRBV9; size: .; CDR3: CASSVAVGWQETQYF
J: TRBJ2-5; D: .; V: TRBV7-6; size: .; CDR3: CASSFSNQETQYF
J: TRBJ2-1; D: .; V: TRBV25-1; size: .; CDR3: CASSEAGTDNEQFF
J: TRBJ2-2; D: .; V: TRBV4-2; size: .; CDR3: CASSQDRAGGELFF
J: TRBJ1-5; D: .; V: TRBV7-2; size: many; CDR3: CASSPWGLNQPQHF
J: TRBJ1-6; D: .; V: TRBV20-1; size: few; CDR3: CSAYTGFYNSPLHF
J: TRBJ2-2; D: .; V: TRBV7-3; size: .; CDR3: CASSFSDNTNTGELFF
J: TRBJ1-1; D: .; V: TRBV3-1; size: .; CDR3: CASSQDVVAGDTNTEAFF
J: TRBJ1-6; D: .; V: TRBV5-1; size: few; CDR3: CASSHDNSPLHF
J: TRBJ2-3; D: TRBD2; V: TRBV29-1; size: .; CDR3: CSVEAAGVGTDTQYF
J: TRBJ1-3; D: .; V: TRBV5-1; size: many; CDR3: CASSDRTDASGNTIYF
J: TRBJ1-5; D: .; V: TRBV12-3/TRBV12-4; size: few; CDR3: CASSPKGARYNQPQHF
J: TRBJ1-1; D: .; V: TRBV20-1; size: many; CDR3: CSASKTGTEAFF
J: TRBJ2-3; D: .; V: TRBV30; size: .; CDR3: CAWSLAAHTDTQYF
J: TRBJ2-3; D: .; V: TRBV20-1; size: .; CDR3: CSARDWAAATDTQYF
J: TRBJ2-3; D: .; V: TRBV5-1; size: .; CDR3: CASSSDSLGADTQYF
J: TRBJ1-2; D: TRBD1; V: TRBV5-1; size: .; CDR3: CASSSGQGSGRGYGYTF
J: TRBJ1-5; D: .; V: TRBV5-1; size: few; CDR3: CASSWGRDIRGGNQPQHF
J: TRBJ2-5; D: TRBD1; V: TRBV29-1; size: .; CDR3: CSYGQGPQETQYF
J: TRBJ1-1; D: .; V: TRBV6-4; size: .; CDR3: CASSDGTGGTEAFF
J: TRBJ2-7; D: TRBD1; V: TRBV19; size: many; CDR3: CASSISTGEVYEQYF
J: TRBJ2-2; D: .; V: TRBV20-1; size: .; CDR3: CSARLPTGTYTGELFF
J: TRBJ1-2; D: TRBD1; V: TRBV12-3/TRBV12-4; size: .; CDR3: CASSRRGGTGAPTNYGYTF
J: TRBJ1-2; D: .; V: TRBV25-1; size: few; CDR3: CATLARGPLGYGYTF
J: TRBJ2-1; D: TRBD2; V: TRBV13; size: .; CDR3: CASSQTRLAGGHLSSYNEQFF
J: TRBJ2-7; D: TRBD1; V: TRBV29-1; size: few; CDR3: CSVGDSSNYEQYF
J: TRBJ1-6; D: TRBD1; V: TRBV5-1; size: .; CDR3: CASSQGGSSYNSPLHF
J: TRBJ1-1; D: .; V: TRBV20-1; size: few; CDR3: CSARSMVDTEAFF
J: TRBJ2-3; D: TRBD1; V: TRBV27; size: .; CDR3: CASSDRADTQYF
J: TRBJ2-3; D: TRBD2; V: TRBV12-3/TRBV12-4; size: .; CDR3: CASSLKFGGGDTQYF
J: TRBJ1-1; D: .; V: TRBV5-1; size: many; CDR3: CASSFRTLGAEAFF
J: TRBJ1-1; D: TRBD1; V: TRBV12-3/TRBV12-4; size: .; CDR3: CASNPTGVNTEAFF
J: TRBJ2-7; D: TRBD1; V: TRBV12-3/TRBV12-4; size: .; CDR3: CASRRGQANYEQYF
J: TRBJ1-1; D: .; V: TRBV5-1; size: .; CDR3: CASRSTWVNTEAFF
J: TRBJ2-4; D: .; V: TRBV10-2; size: few; CDR3: CASRSRKSIGIQYF
J: TRBJ1-4; D: TRBD1; V: TRBV30; size: few; CDR3: CAWSGGFDEKLFF
J: TRBJ1-5; D: .; V: TRBV7-2; size: many; CDR3: CASSLGWAGLNQPQHF
J: TRBJ2-2; D: TRBD1; V: TRBV18; size: .; CDR3: CASSPPGQGTNPTRELFF
J: TRBJ2-6; D: .; V: TRBV3-1; size: few; CDR3: CASSQRGGANVLTF
J: TRBJ1-5; D: TRBD1; V: TRBV18; size: few; CDR3: CASSPDRGNQPQHF
J: TRBJ2-1; D: TRBD2; V: TRBV27; size: few; CDR3: CASKETSGYYNEQFF
J: TRBJ2-2; D: TRBD1; V: TRBV6-6; size: few; CDR3: CASSQGQENTGELFF
J: TRBJ2-7; D: .; V: TRBV12-3/TRBV12-4; size: .; CDR3: CASSFRLAAYEQYF
J: TRBJ1-5; D: .; V: TRBV2; size: few; CDR3: CASSETPYSNQPQHF
J: TRBJ2-5; D: TRBD2; V: TRBV29-1; size: .; CDR3: CSVGVMLAGGETQYF